This T cell receptor beta chain was identified in a study of shared clonotypes between healthy human individuals. Study-level findings and limits: Some naive CD4 clonotypes, 4.5% to 5.5%, turned up in common across several donors. All-four-donor shared clonotypes had higher generation probabilities than non-shared clonotypes did.

The CDR3 loop spans 15 amino acids. Germline V gene sequence: CDR1 SGHAT, CDR2 FQNNGV. V was clipped by 3 bases and J by 4 bases; unmatched bases: 2. Naive CD4+ cells were CD45RA-selected; the remaining cells were memory. In the authors' workflow: There were no quality scores in the junction-only immunoSEQ sequences, so filtering differed. Profiling relied on immunoSEQ multiplex PCR, and the TCRdb table lists in-frame clones only, not all of them. V and J calls and clone size are as listed in that table; D and trimming were resolved from the DNA. The data show over 950,000 clones, about 80% seen once. As regards this clone: Its antigen is unidentified. Other DNA sequences in this specimen translate into the identical CDR3.

The sequencing sample was made of memory CD4+ T cells from PBMCs. Subset: CD45RA-negative fraction. This TCR was recovered from a man younger than 30 in good health. Some clones in this sample may be carry-over from other donors' samples. This rearrangement joins TRBV11-2 to TRBJ2-1; 11 bases agree with TRBD2. The CDR3 region is CASSLGLAAYNEQFF. The CDR3 nucleotides are TGTGCCAGCAGCTTGGGACTAGCGGCTTACAATGAGCAGTTCTTC.